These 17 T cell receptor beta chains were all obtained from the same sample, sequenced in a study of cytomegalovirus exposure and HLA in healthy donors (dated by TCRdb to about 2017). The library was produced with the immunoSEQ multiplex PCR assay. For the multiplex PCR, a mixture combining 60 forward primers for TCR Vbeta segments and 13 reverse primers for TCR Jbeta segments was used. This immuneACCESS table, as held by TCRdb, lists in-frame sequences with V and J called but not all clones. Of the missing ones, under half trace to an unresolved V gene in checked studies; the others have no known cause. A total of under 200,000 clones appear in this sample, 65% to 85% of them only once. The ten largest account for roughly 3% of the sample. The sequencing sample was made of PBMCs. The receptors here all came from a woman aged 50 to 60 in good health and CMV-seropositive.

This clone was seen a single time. For the CDR3, the DNA is TGTGCCAGCAGTCTGGGGGCCGGCACTGAAGCTTTCTTT. Translating gives CASSLGAGTEAFF. This chain joins TRBV25-1 and TRBJ1-1; perhaps TRBD1 as D (6 bases). This CDR3 is built from 13 residues. In germline, CDR1 is MGHDK, CDR2 SYGVNS. Trimming cost V 5 bases and J 4 bases, with 11 bases left between them.

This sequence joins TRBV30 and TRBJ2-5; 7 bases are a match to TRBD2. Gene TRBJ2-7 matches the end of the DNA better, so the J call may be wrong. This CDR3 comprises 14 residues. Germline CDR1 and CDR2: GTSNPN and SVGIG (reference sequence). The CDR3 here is CAWNVQRGPYEQYF. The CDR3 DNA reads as TGTGCCTGGAATGTCCAGCGGGGACCCTACGAGCAGTACTTC.

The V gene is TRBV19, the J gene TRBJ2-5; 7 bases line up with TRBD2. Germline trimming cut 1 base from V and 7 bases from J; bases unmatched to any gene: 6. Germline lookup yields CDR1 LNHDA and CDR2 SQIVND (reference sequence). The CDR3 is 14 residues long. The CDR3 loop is CASSIGGGVGTQYF. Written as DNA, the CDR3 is TGTGCCAGTAGTATAGGCGGGGGTGTTGGGACCCAGTACTTC.

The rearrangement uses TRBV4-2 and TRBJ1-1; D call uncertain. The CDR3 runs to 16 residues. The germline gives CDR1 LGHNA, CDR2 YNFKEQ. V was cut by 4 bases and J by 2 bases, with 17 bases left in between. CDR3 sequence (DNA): TGTGCCAGCAGCCCGTCCCCAAGGGCGGGCAACACTGAAGCTTTCTTT. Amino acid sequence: CASSPSPRAGNTEAFF.

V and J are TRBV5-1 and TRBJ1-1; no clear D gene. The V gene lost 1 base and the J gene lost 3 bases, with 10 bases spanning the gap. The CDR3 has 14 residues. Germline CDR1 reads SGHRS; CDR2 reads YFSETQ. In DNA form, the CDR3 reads TGCGCCAGCAGCTTGAGCGGCCGCCACACTGAAGCTTTCTTT. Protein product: CASSLSGRHTEAFF.

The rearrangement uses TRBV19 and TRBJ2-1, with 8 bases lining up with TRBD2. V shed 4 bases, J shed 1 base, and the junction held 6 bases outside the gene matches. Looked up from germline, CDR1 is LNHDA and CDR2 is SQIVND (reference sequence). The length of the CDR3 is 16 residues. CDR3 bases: TGTGCCAGTAGTAAGGCGGGGGGACTTTCCTACAATGAGCAGTTCTTC. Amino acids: CASSKAGGLSYNEQFF.

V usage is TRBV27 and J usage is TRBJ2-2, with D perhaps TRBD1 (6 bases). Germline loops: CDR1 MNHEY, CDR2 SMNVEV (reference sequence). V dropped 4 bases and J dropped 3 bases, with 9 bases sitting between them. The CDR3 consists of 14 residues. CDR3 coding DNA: TGTGCCAGCAGTTCCGGACAGTACACCGGGGAGCTGTTTTTT. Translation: CASSSGQYTGELFF.

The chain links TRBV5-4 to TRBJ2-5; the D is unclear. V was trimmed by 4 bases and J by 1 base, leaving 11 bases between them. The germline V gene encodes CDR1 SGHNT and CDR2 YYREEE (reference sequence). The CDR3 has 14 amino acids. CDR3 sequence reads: CASSHAGFQETQYF. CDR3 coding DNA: TGTGCCAGCAGCCACGCCGGGTTCCAAGAGACCCAGTACTTC.

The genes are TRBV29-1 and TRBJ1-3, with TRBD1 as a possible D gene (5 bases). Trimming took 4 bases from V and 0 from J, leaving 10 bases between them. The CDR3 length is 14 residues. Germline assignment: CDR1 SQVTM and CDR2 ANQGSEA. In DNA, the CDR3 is TGCAGCGTTGGTGCCAGGGACTCTGGAAACACCATATATTTT. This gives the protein CSVGARDSGNTIYF. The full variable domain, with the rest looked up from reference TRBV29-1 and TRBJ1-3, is SAVISQKPSRDICQRGTSLTIQCQVDSQVTMMFWYRQQPGQSLTLIATANQGSEATYESGFVIDKFPISRPNLTFSTLTVSNMSPEDSSIYLCSVGARDSGNTIYFGEGSWLTVV.

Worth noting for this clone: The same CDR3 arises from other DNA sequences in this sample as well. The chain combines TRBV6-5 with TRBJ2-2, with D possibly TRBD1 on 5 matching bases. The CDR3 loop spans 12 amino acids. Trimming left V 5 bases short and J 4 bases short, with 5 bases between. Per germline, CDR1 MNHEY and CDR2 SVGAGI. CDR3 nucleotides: TGTGCCAGCAGTAGGGGCACCGGGGAGCTGTTTTTT. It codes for CASSRGTGELFF.

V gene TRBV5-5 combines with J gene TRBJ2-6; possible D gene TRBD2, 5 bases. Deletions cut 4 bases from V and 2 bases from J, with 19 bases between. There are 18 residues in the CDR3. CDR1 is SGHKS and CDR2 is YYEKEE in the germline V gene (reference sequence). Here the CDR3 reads CASSPRIGEGAGANVLTF. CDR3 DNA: TGTGCCAGCAGCCCCCGAATTGGTGAGGGCGCTGGGGCCAACGTCCTGACTTTC.

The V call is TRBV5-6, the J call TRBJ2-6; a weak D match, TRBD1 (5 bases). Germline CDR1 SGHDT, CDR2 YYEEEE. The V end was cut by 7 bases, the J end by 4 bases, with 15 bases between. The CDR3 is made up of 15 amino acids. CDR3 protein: CASQGTGSGANVLTF. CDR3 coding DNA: TGTGCCAGCCAGGGTACGGGTTCCGGGGCCAACGTCCTGACTTTC.

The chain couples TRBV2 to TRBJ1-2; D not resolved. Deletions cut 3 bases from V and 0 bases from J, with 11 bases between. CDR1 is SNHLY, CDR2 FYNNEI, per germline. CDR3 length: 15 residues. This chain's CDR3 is CASSDWQSANYGYTF. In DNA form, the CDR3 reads TGTGCCAGCAGTGATTGGCAGTCAGCTAACTATGGCTACACCTTC.

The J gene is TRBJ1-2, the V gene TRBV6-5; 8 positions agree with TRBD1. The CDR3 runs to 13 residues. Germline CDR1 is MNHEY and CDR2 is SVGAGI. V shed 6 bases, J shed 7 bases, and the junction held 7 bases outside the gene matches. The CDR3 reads CASSFGQGRGYTF. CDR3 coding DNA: TGTGCCAGCAGCTTTGGACAGGGTCGTGGCTACACCTTC.

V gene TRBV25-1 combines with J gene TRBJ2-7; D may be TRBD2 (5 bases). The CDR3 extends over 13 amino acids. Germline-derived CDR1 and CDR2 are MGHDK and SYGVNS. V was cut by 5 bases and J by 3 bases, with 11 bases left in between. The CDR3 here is CASSHPGVYEQYF. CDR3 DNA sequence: TGTGCCAGCAGTCACCCCGGGGTCTACGAGCAGTACTTC.

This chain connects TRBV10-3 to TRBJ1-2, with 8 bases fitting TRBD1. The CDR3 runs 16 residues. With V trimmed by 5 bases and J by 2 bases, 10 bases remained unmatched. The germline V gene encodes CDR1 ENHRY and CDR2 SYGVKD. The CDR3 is CAISRSGQGGNYGYTF. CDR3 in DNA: TGTGCCATCAGTCGATCCGGACAGGGAGGGAACTATGGCTACACCTTC.

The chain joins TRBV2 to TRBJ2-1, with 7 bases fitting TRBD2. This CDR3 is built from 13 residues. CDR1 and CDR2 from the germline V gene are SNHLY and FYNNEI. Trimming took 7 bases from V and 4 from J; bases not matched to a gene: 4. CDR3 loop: CASMASGYNEQFF. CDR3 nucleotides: TGTGCCAGCATGGCTAGCGGTTACAATGAGCAGTTCTTC.